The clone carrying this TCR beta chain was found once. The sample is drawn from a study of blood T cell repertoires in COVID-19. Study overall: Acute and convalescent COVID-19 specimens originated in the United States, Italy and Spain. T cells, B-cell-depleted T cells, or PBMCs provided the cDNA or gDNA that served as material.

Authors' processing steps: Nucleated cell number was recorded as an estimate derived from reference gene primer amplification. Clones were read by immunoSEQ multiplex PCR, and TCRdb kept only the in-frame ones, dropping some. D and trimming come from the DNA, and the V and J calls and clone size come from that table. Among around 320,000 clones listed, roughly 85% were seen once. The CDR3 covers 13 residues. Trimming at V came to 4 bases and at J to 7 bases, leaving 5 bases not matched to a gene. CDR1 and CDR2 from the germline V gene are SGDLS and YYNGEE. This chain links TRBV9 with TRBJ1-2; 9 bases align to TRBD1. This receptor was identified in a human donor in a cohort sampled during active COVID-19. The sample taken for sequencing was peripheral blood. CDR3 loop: CASSPGTGIGYTF. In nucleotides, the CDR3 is TGTGCCAGCAGCCCTGGGACAGGGATTGGCTACACCTTC.